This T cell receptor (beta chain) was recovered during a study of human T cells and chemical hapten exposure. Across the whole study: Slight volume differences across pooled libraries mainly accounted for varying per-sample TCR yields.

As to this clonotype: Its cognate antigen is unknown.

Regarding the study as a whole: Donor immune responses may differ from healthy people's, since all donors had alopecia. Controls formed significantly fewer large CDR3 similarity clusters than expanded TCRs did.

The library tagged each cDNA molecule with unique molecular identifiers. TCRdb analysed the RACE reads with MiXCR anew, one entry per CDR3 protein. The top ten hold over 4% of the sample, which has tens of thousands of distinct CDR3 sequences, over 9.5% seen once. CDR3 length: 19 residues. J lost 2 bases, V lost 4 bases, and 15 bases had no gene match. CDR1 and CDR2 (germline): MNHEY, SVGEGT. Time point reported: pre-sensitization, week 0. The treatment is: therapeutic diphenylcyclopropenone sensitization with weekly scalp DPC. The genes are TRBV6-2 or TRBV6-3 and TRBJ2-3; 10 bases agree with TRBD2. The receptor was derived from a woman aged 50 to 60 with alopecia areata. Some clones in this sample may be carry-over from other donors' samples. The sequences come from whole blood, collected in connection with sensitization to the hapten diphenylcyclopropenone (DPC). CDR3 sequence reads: CASSSPFPSTSGSTDTQYF. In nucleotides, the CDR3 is TGTGCCAGCAGTTCTCCCTTTCCCTCGACTAGCGGGTCCACAGATACGCAGTATTTT.